This T cell receptor beta chain originates from a study of blood T cell repertoires in COVID-19. Study context: Acute and convalescent COVID-19 specimens originated in the United States, Italy and Spain.

Participants came from fewer than 25 US areas, aged roughly 18 to 90 years. V was clipped by 0 bases and J by 3 bases; unmatched bases: 7. This CDR3 is 17 amino acids long. CDR1 and CDR2 from the germline V gene are SGHAT and FQDESV (reference sequence). Profiling relied on immunoSEQ multiplex PCR, and the TCRdb table lists in-frame clones only, not all of them. The sample has some 190,000 clones, around 85% seen once. This TCR derives from a woman younger than 45 who had recovered from COVID-19. The sequenced sample consisted of PBMCs or T cells enriched from blood (not recorded which). The rearrangement uses TRBV11-1 and TRBJ2-1, with 8 bases that match TRBD1. The chain's CDR3 is CASSLARRDRGYNEQFF. DNA for the CDR3: TGTGCCAGCAGCTTAGCTAGACGCGACAGGGGCTACAATGAGCAGTTCTTC.